These 17 T cell receptor beta chains share one sample of origin, sequenced in a study of tumor-infiltrating lymphocytes in primary liver carcinoma. Production of TCR beta cDNA used 500 ng total RNA together with a constant-region primer. Three nested multiplex PCR rounds, a slightly modified ARM-PCR, produced the libraries for TCR beta. Researchers ran the first two PCR rounds for 10 cycles each with TRBV1-TRBV30 forward primers and a C-beta reverse primer. TCRdb reprocessed the multiplex PCR reads via MiXCR and lists one record per CDR3 protein. The sample consists of approximately 310,000 distinct CDR3 sequences, roughly 60% of them appearing once. For blood RNA, unsorted whole blood served as the source, and germline DNA was extracted too. The sequencing sample was made of peripheral blood. The receptors were gathered from a man in his forties with primary liver carcinoma and hepatitis B virus infection.

In its sample, this clonotype was seen a few times. The J gene is TRBJ2-1, the V gene TRBV11-1; TRBD1 aligns across 11 bases. The CDR3 has 15 amino acids. V dropped 10 bases and J dropped 3; count of bases not matched to a gene: 8. Germline-derived CDR1 and CDR2 are SGHAT and FQDESV (reference sequence). CDR3 loop: CANRPGTGGYNEQFF. The CDR3 nucleotides are TGTGCCAACAGGCCCGGGACAGGGGGCTACAATGAGCAGTTCTTC.

This clonotype has only a few counts. The rearrangement joins TRBV5-1 to TRBJ2-7; D gene ambiguous. CDR3 size: 13 residues. Germline-derived CDR1 and CDR2 are SGHRS and YFSETQ. The V and J ends lost 1 base and 2 bases respectively, with 7 bases between them. The CDR3 DNA follows: TGCGCCAGCAGCTTGATCGAGACCTACGAGCAGTACTTC. Translation: CASSLIETYEQYF. Full variable domain (outside the CDR3, taken from reference TRBV5-1 and TRBJ2-7): KAGVTQTPRYLIKTRGQQVTLSCSPISGHRSVSWYQQTPGQGLQFLFEYFSETQRNKGNFPGRFSGRQFSNSRSEMNVSTLELGDSALYLCASSLIETYEQYFGPGTRLTVT.

On this clonotype itself: Germline is not matched at one junction end, which may reflect a read error. This chain uses TRBV6-5 with TRBJ2-5, with D uncertain. The CDR3 totals 16 residues. The germline CDR1 and CDR2 sequences are MNHEY and SVGAGI. The CDR3 region has the DNA TGTGCCAGCAGCTACCCCGGGCGGAAGGTGAGAGAGATCCAGTACTTC. Protein product: CASSYPGRKVREIQYF.

This clonotype came up a few times. This chain links TRBV5-6 with TRBJ1-6; no clear D. Looked up from germline, CDR1 is SGHDT and CDR2 is YYEEEE. The CDR3 has 16 residues. V was pared by 0 bases and J by 2 bases, with 9 bases between. The CDR3 sequence: CASSLGRGAYNSPLHF. CDR3 nucleotide sequence: TGTGCCAGCAGCTTGGGGCGGGGTGCCTATAATTCACCCCTCCACTTT.

Points on this clonotype: The junction differs from germline at one of its ends, possibly a read error. The J gene is TRBJ1-2, the V gene TRBV28; D gene uncertain. The CDR3 covers 12 residues. From germline, CDR1 is MDHEN and CDR2 SYDVKM. The CDR3 here is CVSSLRTYGYTF. The DNA for the CDR3 is TGTGTCAGCAGTTTACGAACCTATGGCTACACCTTC.

Comments on this clonotype: A clone one base away is much larger, so this may be a read error. This rearrangement joins TRBV6-1 to TRBJ1-2; D might be TRBD1 (5 bases). Per the germline V gene, CDR1 is MNHNS and CDR2 is SASEGT. The V end was cut by 6 bases, the J end by 0 bases, with 14 bases between. The CDR3 is 15 residues long. DNA for the CDR3: TGTGCCAGCAGCCGCTCGGCGACAGCTAACTATGGCTACACCTTC. Translating gives CASSRSATANYGYTF.

The chain uses TRBV5-4 and TRBJ2-1, with D possibly TRBD1 on 6 matching bases. V lost 4 bases to trimming and J lost 6 bases, with 20 bases between them. The CDR3 loop spans 16 amino acids. Germline assignment: CDR1 SGHNT and CDR2 YYREEE (reference sequence). CDR3 nucleotide sequence: TGTGCCAGCAGCATTGGGGTCAGGACAGAGGGCAATGAGCAGTTCTTC. It translates to CASSIGVRTEGNEQFF.

With regard to this clonotype: With a much larger clone just one base away, this may be a read error. V gene TRBV6-5 combines with J gene TRBJ2-5, with D tentatively TRBD1 or TRBD2 (6 bases each). Per the germline V gene, CDR1 is MNHEY and CDR2 is SVGAGI. The CDR3 length is 13 residues. Trimming left V 2 bases short and J 6 bases short, with 10 bases between. The CDR3 DNA is TGTGCCAGCAGTTACGGGGGGCAAAAGACCCAGTACTTC. Protein: CASSYGGQKTQYF.

In its sample, this clonotype was seen a few times. The J gene is TRBJ2-5, the V gene TRBV2, with 9 bases aligning to TRBD2. Looked up from germline, CDR1 is SNHLY and CDR2 is FYNNEI. The CDR3 is 13 residues long. Trimming cost V 6 bases and J 5 bases; bases outside gene matches: 4. The CDR3 DNA reads as TGTGCCAGCAGCGGGACTAGCATGGAGACCCAGTACTTC. Protein product: CASSGTSMETQYF. Combining the CDR3 with reference TRBV2 and TRBJ2-5 gives the whole variable domain EPEVTQTPSHQVTQMGQEVILRCVPISNHLYFYWYRQILGQKVEFLVSFYNNEISEKSEIFDDQFSVERPDGSNFTLKIRSTKLEDSAMYFCASSGTSMETQYFGPGTRLLVL.

This clonotype turned up a few times. The chain couples TRBV5-1 to TRBJ1-4; D uncertain. This CDR3 is built from 13 residues. Germline V gene lookup returns CDR1 SGHRS and CDR2 YFSETQ. The ends were cut back, 4 bases at V and 8 bases at J, with 12 bases in the middle. The CDR3 region has the DNA TGCGCCAGCAGCCCGGGGAGTAGGGAAAAACTGTTTTTT. Translation: CASSPGSREKLFF.

This clonotype was recorded once. CDR3 sequence: CASSCEDSGLYEQYF. CDR3 DNA: TGTGCCAGCAGCTGCGAGGATAGCGGGCTCTACGAGCAGTACTTC. The V gene is TRBV7-9, the J gene TRBJ2-7; 7 nucleotides line up with TRBD2. CDR1 is SEHNR and CDR2 is FQNEAQ in the germline V gene (reference sequence). J gave up 3 bases and V 4 bases, and 9 bases lay outside the gene matches. This CDR3 spans 15 amino acids.

Ten or more counts support this clonotype. The V and J genes are TRBV6-1 and TRBJ2-7; D remains ambiguous. This CDR3 region has 10 residues. Trimming took 5 bases from V and 3 from J, leaving 2 bases between them. CDR1 is MNHNS, CDR2 SASEGT, per germline. In DNA form, the CDR3 reads TGTGCCAGCAGTCACTACGAGCAGTACTTC. This gives the protein CASSHYEQYF.

This clonotype was detected only once. The chain carries TRBV4-1 and TRBJ2-7, with D possibly being TRBD1 or TRBD2 (5 bases each). V was pared by 0 bases and J by 6 bases, with 30 bases between. The CDR3 sequence is 20 residues long. CDR1 is MGHRA, CDR2 YSYEKL, per germline. As DNA, the CDR3 is TGCGCCAGCAGCCAAGAGGGTAGAGGGGCGTCGAGGAGTCGGACCTGCGAGCAGTACTTC. Translation gives CASSQEGRGASRSRTCEQYF.

V and J are TRBV12-3 or TRBV12-4 and TRBJ2-3; D is perhaps TRBD2 (6 bases). V was shortened by 6 bases and J by 2 bases, with 18 bases between the two germline ends. CDR3 size: 16 residues. The CDR3 sequence: CASRLTGASATDTQYF. As DNA, the CDR3 is TGTGCCAGCAGACTAACGGGAGCGAGCGCCACAGATACGCAGTATTTT.

The chain carries TRBV29-1 and TRBJ2-1; 10 nucleotides align to TRBD1. This CDR3 spans 14 amino acids. CDR1 SQVTM and CDR2 ANQGSEA come from the germline V gene. After removal of 2 bases from V and 6 bases from J, the junction contained 4 bases not matched to a gene. The CDR3 here is CSVEMTGGFNEQFF. CDR3 coding DNA: TGCAGCGTTGAAATGACAGGGGGCTTCAATGAGCAGTTCTTC.

In the case of this clonotype: A read error is possible here, since a much larger clone lies one base away. It is likely a read error, because the conserved phenylalanine at the end of the CDR3 is missing. This chain uses TRBV29-1 with TRBJ1-1; TRBD1 matches at 7 bases. Germline trimming cut 1 base from V and 0 bases from J; bases unmatched to any gene: 2. Germline V lookup: CDR1 SQVTM, CDR2 ANQGSEA. The CDR3 has 14 amino acids. CDR3: CSVEGDSMNTEAFS. For the CDR3, the DNA is TGCAGCGTTGAAGGGGACAGCATGAACACTGAAGCTTTCTCT.

With regard to this clonotype: Its ends do not fully match the called genes, so a read error is possible. The V gene is TRBV12-3 or TRBV12-4, the J gene TRBJ2-5, with a weak D call TRBD1 (5 bases). The CDR3 extends over 15 amino acids. The CDR3 nucleotides are TGTGCCAGCAGTTTTAGGAGCAGGGCTCAAGAGATCCAGTACTTC. Amino acid sequence: CASSFRSRAQEIQYF.